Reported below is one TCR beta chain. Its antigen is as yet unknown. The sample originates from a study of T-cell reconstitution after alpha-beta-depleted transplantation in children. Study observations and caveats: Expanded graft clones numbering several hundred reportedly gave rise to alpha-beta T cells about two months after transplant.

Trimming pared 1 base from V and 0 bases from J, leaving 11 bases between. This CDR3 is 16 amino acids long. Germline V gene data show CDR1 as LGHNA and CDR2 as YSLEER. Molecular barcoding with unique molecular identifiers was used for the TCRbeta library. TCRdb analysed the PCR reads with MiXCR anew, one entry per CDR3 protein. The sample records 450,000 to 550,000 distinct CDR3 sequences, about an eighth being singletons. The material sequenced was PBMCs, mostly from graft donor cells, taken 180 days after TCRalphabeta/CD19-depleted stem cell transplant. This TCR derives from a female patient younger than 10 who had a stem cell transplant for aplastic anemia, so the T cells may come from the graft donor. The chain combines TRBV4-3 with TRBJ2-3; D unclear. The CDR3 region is CASSQVETASTDTQYF. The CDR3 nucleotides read TGCGCCAGCAGCCAAGTGGAGACTGCAAGCACAGATACGCAGTATTTT.